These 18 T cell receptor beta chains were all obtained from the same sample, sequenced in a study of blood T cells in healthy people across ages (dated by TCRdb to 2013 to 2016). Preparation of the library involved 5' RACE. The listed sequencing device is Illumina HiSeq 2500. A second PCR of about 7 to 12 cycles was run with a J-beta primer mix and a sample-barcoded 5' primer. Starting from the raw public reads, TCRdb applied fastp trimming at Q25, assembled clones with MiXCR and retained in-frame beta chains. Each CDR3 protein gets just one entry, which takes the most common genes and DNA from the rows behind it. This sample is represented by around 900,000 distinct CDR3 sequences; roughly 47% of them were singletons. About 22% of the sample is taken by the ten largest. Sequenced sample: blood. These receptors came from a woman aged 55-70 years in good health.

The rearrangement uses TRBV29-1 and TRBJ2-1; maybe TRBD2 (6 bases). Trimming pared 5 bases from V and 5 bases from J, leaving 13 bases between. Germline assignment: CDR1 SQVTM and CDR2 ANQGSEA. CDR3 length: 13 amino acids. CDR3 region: CSVSVSGHNEQFF. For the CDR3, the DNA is TGCAGCGTTTCGGTTAGCGGACACAATGAGCAGTTCTTC.

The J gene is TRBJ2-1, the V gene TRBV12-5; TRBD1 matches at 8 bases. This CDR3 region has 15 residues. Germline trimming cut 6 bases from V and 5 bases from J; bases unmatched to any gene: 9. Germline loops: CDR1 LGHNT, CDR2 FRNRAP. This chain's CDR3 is CASGRDRGGHNEQFF. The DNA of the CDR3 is TGTGCTAGTGGCCGCGACAGGGGTGGGCACAATGAGCAGTTCTTC.

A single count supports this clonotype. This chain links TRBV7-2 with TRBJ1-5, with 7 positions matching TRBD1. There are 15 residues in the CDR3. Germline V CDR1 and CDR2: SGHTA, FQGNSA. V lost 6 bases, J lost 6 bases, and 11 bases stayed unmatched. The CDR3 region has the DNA TGTGCCAGCAGTTATACAGGGGATTGGGGTCAGCCCCAGCATTTT. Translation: CASSYTGDWGQPQHF.

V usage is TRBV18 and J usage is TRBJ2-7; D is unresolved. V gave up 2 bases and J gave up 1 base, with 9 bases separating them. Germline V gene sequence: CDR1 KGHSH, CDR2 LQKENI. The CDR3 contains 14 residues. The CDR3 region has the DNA TGTGCCAGCTCACCATCGGTCAGTTCCTACGAGCAGTACTTC. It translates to CASSPSVSSYEQYF.

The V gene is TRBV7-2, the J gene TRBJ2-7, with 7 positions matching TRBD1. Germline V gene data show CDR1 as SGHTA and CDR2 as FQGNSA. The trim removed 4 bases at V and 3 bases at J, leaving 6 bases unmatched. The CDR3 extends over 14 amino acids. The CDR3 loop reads CASSSVGQFYEQYF. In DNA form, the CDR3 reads TGTGCCAGCAGCTCTGTGGGACAGTTCTACGAGCAGTACTTC.

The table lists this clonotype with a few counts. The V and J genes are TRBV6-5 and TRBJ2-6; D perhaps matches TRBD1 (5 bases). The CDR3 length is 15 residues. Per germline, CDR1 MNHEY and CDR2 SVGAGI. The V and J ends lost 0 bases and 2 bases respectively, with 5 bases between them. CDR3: CASSYSGPGANVLTF. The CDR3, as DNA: TGTGCCAGCAGTTACTCGGGGCCTGGGGCCAACGTCCTGACTTTC.

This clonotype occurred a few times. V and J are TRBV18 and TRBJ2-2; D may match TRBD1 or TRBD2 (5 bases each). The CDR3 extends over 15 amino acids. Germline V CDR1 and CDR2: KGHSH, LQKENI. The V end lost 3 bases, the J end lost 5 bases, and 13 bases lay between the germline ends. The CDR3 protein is CASSPPGPGTGELFF. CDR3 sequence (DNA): TGTGCCAGCTCACCCCCGGGACCTGGGACCGGGGAGCTGTTTTTT.

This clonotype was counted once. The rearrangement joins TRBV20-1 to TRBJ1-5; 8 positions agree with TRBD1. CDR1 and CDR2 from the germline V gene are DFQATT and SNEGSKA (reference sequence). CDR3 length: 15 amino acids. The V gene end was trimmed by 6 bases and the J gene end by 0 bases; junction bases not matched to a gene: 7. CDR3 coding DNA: TGCAGTGCCGCGACAGGGGTTTATAGCAATCAGCCCCAGCATTTT. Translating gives CSAATGVYSNQPQHF.

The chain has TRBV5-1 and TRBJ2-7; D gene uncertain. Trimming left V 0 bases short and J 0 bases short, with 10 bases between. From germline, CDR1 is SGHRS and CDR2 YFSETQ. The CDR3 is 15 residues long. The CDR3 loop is CASSLAEASSYEQYF. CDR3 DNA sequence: TGCGCCAGCAGCTTGGCCGAGGCGAGCTCCTACGAGCAGTACTTC.

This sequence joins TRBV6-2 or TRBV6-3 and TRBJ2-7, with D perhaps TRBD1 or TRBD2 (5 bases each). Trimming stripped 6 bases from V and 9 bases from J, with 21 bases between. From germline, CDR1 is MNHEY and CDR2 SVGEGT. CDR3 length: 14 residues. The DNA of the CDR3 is TGTGCCAGCAGACCACGGGGACCCAAAGGAGGGCAGTACTTC. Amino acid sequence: CASRPRGPKGGQYF.

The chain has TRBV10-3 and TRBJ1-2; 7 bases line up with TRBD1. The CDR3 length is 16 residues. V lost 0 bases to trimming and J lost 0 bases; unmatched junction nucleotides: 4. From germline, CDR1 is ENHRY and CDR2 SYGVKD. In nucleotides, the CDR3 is TGTGCCATCAGTGAGTCCCCGGACAGGTCTAACTATGGCTACACCTTC. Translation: CAISESPDRSNYGYTF.

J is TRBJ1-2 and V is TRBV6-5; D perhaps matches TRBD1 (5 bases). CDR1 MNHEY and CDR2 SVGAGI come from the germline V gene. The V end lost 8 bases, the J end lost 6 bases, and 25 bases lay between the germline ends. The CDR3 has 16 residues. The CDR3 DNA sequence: TGTGCCAGCCAAGCGACCGCGGGGCCACGAAGGGATGGCTACACCTTC. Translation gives CASQATAGPRRDGYTF.

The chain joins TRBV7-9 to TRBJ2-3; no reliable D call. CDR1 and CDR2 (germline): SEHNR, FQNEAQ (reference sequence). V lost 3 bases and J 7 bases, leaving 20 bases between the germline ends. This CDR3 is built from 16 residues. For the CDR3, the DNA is TGTGCCAGCAGCTTGGACCTGACGCCAGGACGGAATACGCAGTATTTT. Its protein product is CASSLDLTPGRNTQYF.

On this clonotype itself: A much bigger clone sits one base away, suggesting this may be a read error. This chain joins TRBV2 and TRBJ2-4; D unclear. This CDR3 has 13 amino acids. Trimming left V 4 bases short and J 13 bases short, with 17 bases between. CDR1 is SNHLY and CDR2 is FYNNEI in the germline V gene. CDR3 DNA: TGTGCCAGCAGTGTGAATCAATTTAATGAGCAGTACTTC. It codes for CASSVNQFNEQYF.

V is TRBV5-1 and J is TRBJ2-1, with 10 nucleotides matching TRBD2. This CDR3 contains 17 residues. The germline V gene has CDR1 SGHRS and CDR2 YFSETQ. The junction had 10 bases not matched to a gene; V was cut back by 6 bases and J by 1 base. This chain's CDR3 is CASTLLASGSSYNEQFF. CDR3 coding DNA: TGCGCCAGCACCCTTCTTGCTAGCGGGAGTTCCTACAATGAGCAGTTCTTC. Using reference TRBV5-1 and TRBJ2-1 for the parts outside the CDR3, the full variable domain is KAGVTQTPRYLIKTRGQQVTLSCSPISGHRSVSWYQQTPGQGLQFLFEYFSETQRNKGNFPGRFSGRQFSNSRSEMNVSTLELGDSALYLCASTLLASGSSYNEQFFGPGTRLTVL.

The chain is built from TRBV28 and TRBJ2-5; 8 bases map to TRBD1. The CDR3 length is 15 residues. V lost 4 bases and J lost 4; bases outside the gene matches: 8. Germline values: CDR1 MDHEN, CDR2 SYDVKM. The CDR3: CASSWAGGSGETQYF. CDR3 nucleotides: TGTGCCAGCAGTTGGGCAGGGGGCTCGGGAGAGACCCAGTACTTC.

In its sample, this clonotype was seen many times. CDR3 amino acids: CSALYRQGMINIQYF. CDR3 DNA sequence: TGCAGTGCCTTATATCGACAGGGCATGATAAACATTCAGTACTTC. V and J are TRBV20-1 and TRBJ2-4; 7 bases map to TRBD1. CDR1 and CDR2 (germline): DFQATT, SNEGSKA (reference sequence). The V and J ends lost 6 bases and 6 bases, in that order; junction bases with no gene match: 14. The CDR3 is made up of 15 amino acids.

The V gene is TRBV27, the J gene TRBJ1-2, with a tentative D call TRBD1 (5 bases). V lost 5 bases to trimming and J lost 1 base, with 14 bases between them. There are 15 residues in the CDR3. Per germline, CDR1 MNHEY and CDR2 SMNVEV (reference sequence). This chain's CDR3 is CASSTLRQINYGYTF. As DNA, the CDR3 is TGTGCCAGCAGTACCCTAAGACAGATTAACTATGGCTACACCTTC.